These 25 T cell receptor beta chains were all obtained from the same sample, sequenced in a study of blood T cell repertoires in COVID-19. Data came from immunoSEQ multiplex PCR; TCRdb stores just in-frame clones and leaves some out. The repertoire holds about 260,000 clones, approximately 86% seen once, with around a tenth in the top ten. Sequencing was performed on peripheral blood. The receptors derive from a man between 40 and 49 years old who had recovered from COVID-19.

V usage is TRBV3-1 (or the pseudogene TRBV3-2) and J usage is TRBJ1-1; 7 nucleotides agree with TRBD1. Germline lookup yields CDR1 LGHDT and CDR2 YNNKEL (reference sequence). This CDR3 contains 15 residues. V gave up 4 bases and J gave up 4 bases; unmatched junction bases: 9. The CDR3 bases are TGTGCCAGCAGCCCCACAGGGGTCTTGGGCACTGAAGCTTTCTTT. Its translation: CASSPTGVLGTEAFF.

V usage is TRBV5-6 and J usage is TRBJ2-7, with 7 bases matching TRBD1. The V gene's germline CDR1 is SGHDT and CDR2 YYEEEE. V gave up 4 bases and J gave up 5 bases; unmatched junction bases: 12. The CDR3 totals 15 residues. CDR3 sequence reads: CASSRLTGLRNEQYF. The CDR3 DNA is TGTGCCAGCAGCCGGTTGACAGGGTTAAGGAACGAGCAGTACTTC.

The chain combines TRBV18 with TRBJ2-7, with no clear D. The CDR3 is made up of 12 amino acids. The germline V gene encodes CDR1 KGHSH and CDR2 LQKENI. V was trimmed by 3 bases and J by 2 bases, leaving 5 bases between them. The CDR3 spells CASSPDTYEQYF. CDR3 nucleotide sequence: TGTGCCAGCTCACCCGACACCTACGAGCAGTACTTC.

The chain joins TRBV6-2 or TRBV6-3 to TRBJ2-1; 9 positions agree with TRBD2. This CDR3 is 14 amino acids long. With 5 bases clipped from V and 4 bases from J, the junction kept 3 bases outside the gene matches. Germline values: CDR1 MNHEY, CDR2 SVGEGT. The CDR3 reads CASSKGLAYNEQFF. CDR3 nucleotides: TGTGCCAGCAGTAAGGGACTAGCTTACAATGAGCAGTTCTTC.

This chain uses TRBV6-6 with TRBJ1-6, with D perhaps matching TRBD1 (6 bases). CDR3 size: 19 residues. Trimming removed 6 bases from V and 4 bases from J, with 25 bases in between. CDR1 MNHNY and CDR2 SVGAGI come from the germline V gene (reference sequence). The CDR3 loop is CASSSRTVRTRLYNSPLHF. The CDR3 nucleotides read TGTGCCAGCAGCTCTCGGACAGTGAGAACCCGATTATATAATTCACCCCTCCACTTT.

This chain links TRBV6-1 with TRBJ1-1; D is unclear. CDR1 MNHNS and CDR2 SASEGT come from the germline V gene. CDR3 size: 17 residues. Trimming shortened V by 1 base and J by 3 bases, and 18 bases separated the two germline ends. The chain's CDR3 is CASSEVPILPQDTEAFF. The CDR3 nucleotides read TGTGCCAGCAGTGAAGTACCGATCCTCCCTCAGGACACTGAAGCTTTCTTT.

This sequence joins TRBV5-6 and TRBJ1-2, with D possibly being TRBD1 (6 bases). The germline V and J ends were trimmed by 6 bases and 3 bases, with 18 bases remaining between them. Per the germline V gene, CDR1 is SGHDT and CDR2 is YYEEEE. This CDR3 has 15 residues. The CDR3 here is CASTAMRGNHYGYTF. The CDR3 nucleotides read TGTGCCAGCACCGCGATGAGGGGGAACCACTATGGCTACACCTTC.

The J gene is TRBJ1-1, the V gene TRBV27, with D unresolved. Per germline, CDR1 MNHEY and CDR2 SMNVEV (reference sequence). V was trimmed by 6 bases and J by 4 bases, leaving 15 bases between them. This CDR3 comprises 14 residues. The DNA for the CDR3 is TGTGCCAGCAGCCCCGGGAGATTGGGCACTGAAGCTTTCTTT. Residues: CASSPGRLGTEAFF.

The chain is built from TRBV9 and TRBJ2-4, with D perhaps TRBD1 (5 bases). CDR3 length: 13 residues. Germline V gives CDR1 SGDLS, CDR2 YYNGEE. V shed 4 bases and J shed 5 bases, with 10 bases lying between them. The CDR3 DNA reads TGTGCCAGCAGCCTGACAGTTCAAAACATTCAGTACTTC. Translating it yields CASSLTVQNIQYF.

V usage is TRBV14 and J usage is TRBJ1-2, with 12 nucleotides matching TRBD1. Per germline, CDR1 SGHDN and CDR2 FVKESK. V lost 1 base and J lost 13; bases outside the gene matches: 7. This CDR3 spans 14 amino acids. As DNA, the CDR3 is TGTGCCAGCAGCCAAGTCCGGGACAGGGGGCGGCTCACCTTC. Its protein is CASSQVRDRGRLTF.

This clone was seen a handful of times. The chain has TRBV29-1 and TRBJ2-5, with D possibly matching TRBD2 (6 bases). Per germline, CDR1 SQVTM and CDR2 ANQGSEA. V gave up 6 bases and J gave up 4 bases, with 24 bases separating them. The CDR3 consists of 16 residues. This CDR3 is CSVGRGGANNRETQYF. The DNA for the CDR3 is TGCAGCGTGGGCCGTGGAGGGGCCAATAACCGAGAGACCCAGTACTTC.

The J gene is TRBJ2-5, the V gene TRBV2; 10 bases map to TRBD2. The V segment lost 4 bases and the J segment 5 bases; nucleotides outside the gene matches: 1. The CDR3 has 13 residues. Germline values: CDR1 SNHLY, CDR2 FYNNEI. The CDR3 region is CASSASGGETQYF. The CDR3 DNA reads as TGTGCCAGCAGTGCTAGCGGGGGTGAGACCCAGTACTTC.

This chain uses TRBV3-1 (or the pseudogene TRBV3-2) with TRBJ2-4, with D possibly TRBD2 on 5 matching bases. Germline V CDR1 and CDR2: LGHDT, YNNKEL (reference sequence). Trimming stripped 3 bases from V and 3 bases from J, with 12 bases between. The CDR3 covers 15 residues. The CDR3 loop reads CASSQTTGFKNIQYF. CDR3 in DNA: TGTGCCAGCAGCCAGACTACGGGCTTCAAAAACATTCAGTACTTC.

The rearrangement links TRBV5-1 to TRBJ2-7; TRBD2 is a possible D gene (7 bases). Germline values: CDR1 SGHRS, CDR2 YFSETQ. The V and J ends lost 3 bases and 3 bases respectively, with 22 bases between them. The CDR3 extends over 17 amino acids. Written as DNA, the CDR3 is TGCGCCAGCAGCTGGGGTGGGGGGGCCCAGACACACTACGAGCAGTACTTC. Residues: CASSWGGGAQTHYEQYF.

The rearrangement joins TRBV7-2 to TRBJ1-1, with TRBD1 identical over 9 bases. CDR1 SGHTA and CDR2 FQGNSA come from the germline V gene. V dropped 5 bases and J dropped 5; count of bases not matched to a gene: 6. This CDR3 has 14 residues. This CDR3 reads CASSLDRGWTEAFF. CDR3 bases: TGTGCCAGCAGCCTCGACAGGGGGTGGACTGAAGCTTTCTTT.

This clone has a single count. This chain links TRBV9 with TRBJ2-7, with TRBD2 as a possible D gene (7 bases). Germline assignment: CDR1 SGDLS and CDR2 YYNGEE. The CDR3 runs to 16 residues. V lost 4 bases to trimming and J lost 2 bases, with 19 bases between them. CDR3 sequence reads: CASSPQGWGGTYEQYF. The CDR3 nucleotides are TGTGCCAGCAGCCCCCAGGGGTGGGGGGGAACCTACGAGCAGTACTTC.

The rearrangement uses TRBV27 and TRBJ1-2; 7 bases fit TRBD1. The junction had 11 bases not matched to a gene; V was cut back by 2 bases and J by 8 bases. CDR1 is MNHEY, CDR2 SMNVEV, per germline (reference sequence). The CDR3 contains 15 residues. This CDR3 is CASSLNSEGARGYTF. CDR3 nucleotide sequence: TGTGCCAGCAGTTTAAATTCGGAGGGGGCCCGCGGCTACACCTTC.

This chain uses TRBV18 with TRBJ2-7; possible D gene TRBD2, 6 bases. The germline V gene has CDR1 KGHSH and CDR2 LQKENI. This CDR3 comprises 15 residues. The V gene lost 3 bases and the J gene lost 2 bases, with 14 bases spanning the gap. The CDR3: CASSPGGSGPYEQYF. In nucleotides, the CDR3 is TGTGCCAGCTCACCCGGGGGAAGCGGACCCTACGAGCAGTACTTC. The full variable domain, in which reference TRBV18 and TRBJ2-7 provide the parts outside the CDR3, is NAGVMQNPRHLVRRRGQEARLRCSPMKGHSHVYWYRQLPEEGLKFMVYLQKENIIDESGMPKERFSAEFPKEGPSILRIQQVVRGDSAAYFCASSPGGSGPYEQYFGPGTRLTVT.

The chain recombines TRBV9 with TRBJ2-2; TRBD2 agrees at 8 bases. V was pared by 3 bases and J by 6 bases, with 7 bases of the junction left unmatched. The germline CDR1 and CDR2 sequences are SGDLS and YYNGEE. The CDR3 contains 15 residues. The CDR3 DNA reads TGTGCCAGCAGCGCAGAGACTAGCGTTGCCGGGGAGCTGTTTTTT. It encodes CASSAETSVAGELFF.

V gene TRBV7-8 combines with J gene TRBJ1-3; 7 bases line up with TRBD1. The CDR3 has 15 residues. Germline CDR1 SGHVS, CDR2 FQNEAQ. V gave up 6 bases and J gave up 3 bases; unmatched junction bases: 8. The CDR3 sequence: CASRPGGAFGNTIYF. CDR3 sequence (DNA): TGTGCCAGCAGACCAGGGGGTGCTTTTGGAAACACCATATATTTT. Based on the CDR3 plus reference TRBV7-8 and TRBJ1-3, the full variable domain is GAGVSQSPRYKVAKRGQDVALRCDPISGHVSLFWYQQALGQGPEFLTYFQNEAQLDKSGLPSDRFFAERPEGSVSTLKIQRTQQEDSAVYLCASRPGGAFGNTIYFGEGSWLTVV.

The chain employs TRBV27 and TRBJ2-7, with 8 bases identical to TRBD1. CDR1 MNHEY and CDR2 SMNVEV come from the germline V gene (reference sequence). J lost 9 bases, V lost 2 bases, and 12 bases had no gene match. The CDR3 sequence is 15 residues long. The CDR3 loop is CASSLRGQGAGGQYF. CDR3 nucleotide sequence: TGTGCCAGCAGTTTAAGGGGGCAGGGGGCAGGAGGGCAGTACTTC.

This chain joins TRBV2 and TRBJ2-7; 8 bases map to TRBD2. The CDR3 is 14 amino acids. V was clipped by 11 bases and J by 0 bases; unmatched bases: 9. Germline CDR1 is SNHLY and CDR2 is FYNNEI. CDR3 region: CARGGASDSYEQYF. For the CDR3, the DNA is TGTGCCCGGGGGGGGGCTAGCGACTCCTACGAGCAGTACTTC.

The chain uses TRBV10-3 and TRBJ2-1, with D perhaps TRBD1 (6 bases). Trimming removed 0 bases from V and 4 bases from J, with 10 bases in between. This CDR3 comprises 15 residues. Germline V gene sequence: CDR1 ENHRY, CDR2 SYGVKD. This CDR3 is CAISESRGGYNEQFF. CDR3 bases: TGTGCCATCAGTGAGTCCCGAGGGGGATACAATGAGCAGTTCTTC.

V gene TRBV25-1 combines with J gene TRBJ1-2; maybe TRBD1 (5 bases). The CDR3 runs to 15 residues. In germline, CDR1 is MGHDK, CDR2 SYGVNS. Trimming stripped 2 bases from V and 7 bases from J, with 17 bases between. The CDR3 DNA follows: TGTGCCAGCAGTGAAAGGCTGCAGGGAACTCTTGGCTACACCTTC. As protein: CASSERLQGTLGYTF.

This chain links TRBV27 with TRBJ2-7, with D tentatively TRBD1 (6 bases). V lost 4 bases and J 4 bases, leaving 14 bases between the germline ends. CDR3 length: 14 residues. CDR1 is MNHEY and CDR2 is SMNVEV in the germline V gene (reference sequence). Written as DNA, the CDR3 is TGTGCCAGCAGTTCCCCTGGGGGCGAATACGAGCAGTACTTC. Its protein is CASSSPGGEYEQYF.